The clone carrying this TCR beta chain has ten or more counts. Its antigen is not known. The data originate from a study of T cell repertoires in cytomegalovirus infection. In the study overall: It was the public TCR beta signatures that indicated both CMV infection and matching HLA type.

Study results and limitations: Of the TCR beta families, the public ones yielded a cumulative frequency that identified carriers of CMV plus the relevant HLA.

In germline, CDR1 is MNHNS, CDR2 SASEGT. CDR3 length: 13 amino acids. V shed 6 bases and J shed 1 base, with 9 bases lying between them. Each CDR3 protein is one row after TCRdb ran MiXCR on the reads. The sample consists of 150,000 to 200,000 distinct CDR3 sequences, less than 9.5% of them appearing once. This TCR derives from a human donor in good health (CMV status not recorded). Some clones in this sample may be carry-over from other donors' samples. The sample consisted of PBMCs. This chain uses TRBV6-1 with TRBJ1-1, with a weak D call TRBD1 (5 bases). CDR3 DNA sequence: TGTGCCAGCAGGGTAGGACAGAACACTGAAGCTTTCTTT. It encodes CASRVGQNTEAFF.